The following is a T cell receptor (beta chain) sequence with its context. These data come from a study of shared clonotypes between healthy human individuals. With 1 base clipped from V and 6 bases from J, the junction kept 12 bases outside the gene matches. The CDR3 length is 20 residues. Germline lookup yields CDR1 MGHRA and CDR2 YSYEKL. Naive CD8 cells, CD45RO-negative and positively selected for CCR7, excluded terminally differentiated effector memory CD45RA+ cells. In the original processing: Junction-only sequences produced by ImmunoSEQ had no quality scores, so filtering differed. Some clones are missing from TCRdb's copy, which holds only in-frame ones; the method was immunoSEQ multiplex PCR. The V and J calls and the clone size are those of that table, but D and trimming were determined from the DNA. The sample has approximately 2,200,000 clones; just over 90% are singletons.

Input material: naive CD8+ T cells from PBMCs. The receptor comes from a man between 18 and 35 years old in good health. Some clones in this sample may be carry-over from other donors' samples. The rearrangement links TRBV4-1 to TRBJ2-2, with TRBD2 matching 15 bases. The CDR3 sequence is CASSQGREGLAGGVAGELFF. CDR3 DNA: TGCGCCAGCAGCCAAGGTCGTGAGGGACTAGCGGGAGGTGTCGCCGGGGAGCTGTTTTTT.